This is a list of T cell receptor beta chains from one sample in a study of CD8 T cells in ankylosing spondylitis. TCRdb called the 5' RACE reads again in MiXCR, with one record for every CDR3 protein. The sample contains 100,000 to 150,000 distinct CDR3 sequences, approximately 17% of which appear only once. Sequenced sample: blood, either unsorted or a sorted T cell fraction (not recorded which). Receptors originate from a male donor with ankylosing spondylitis. The CDR3 runs from the conserved cysteine through the conserved F or W. The order of the fields is V gene, D gene, J gene, clone size, CDR3 DNA, CDR3 protein. D genes are given only for firm matches. Rows give clone size only sometimes, using once, few, many, or a class for an expanded clone.

V gene: TRBV2; D gene: -; J gene: TRBJ1-2; clone size: few; CDR3 DNA: TGTGCCAGCAGTGAAGGATGGCGGGCCCACTATGGCTACACCTTC; CDR3 protein: CASSEGWRAHYGYTF
V gene: TRBV5-8; D gene: -; J gene: TRBJ1-1; clone size: large; CDR3 DNA: TGTGCCAGCAGCTTCGGGGGGGAAGCTTTCTTT; CDR3 protein: CASSFGGEAFF
V gene: TRBV27; D gene: TRBD1; J gene: TRBJ2-7; clone size: once; CDR3 DNA: TGTGCCAGCAGCTACGACCCTTGGACAGGGGGTCACGAGCAGTACTTC; CDR3 protein: CASSYDPWTGGHEQYF
V gene: TRBV4-1; D gene: TRBD1; J gene: TRBJ1-5; clone size: many; CDR3 DNA: TGCGCCAGCAGCCAAGGGCAGGGGGACCAGCCCCAGCATTTT; CDR3 protein: CASSQGQGDQPQHF
V gene: TRBV30; D gene: -; J gene: TRBJ2-1; clone size: few; CDR3 DNA: TGTGCCTGGAGCTATATCTACAATGAGCAGTTCTTC; CDR3 protein: CAWSYIYNEQFF
V gene: TRBV7-9; D gene: -; J gene: TRBJ2-7; clone size: few; CDR3 DNA: TGTGCCAGCAGCTCCGATTGGGCAGCCTACGAGCAGTACTTC; CDR3 protein: CASSSDWAAYEQYF
V gene: TRBV15; D gene: -; J gene: TRBJ2-7; clone size: -; CDR3 DNA: TGTGCCACCAGCAGAGGGAGGACAGCCAACTACGAGCAGTACTTC; CDR3 protein: CATSRGRTANYEQYF
V gene: TRBV27; D gene: TRBD2; J gene: TRBJ2-2; clone size: -; CDR3 DNA: TGTGCCAGCAGTTTATCGGGAGGGCTTGGCCCCGGGGAGCTGTTTTTT; CDR3 protein: CASSLSGGLGPGELFF
V gene: TRBV12-3/TRBV12-4; D gene: -; J gene: TRBJ2-7; clone size: -; CDR3 DNA: TGTGCCAGCAGTTTAGGGAGGAGTCGGGGGACAGCTTATCACCCACACACTTACGAGCAGTACTTC; CDR3 protein: CASSLGRSRGTAYHPHTYEQYF
V gene: TRBV7-8; D gene: -; J gene: TRBJ1-5; clone size: many; CDR3 DNA: TGTGCCAGCAGCTTAGTTGCTGGCGGGGCTTATCAGCCCCAGCATTTT; CDR3 protein: CASSLVAGGAYQPQHF
V gene: TRBV9; D gene: TRBD2; J gene: TRBJ2-1; clone size: -; CDR3 DNA: TGTGCCAGCAGCGTACGAGGGAGGGAATACAATGAGCAGTTCTTC; CDR3 protein: CASSVRGREYNEQFF
V gene: TRBV6-2/TRBV6-3; D gene: -; J gene: TRBJ2-7; clone size: few; CDR3 DNA: TGTGCCAGCAGGACCCGCCGGGACTCGTACGAGCAGTACTTC; CDR3 protein: CASRTRRDSYEQYF
V gene: TRBV20-1; D gene: -; J gene: TRBJ2-4; clone size: -; CDR3 DNA: TGCAGTGCTAGGCCCCAGGGCATTCCAAAAAACATTCAGTACTTC; CDR3 protein: CSARPQGIPKNIQYF
V gene: TRBV11-2; D gene: TRBD2; J gene: TRBJ2-5; clone size: -; CDR3 DNA: TGTGCCAGCAGCTTAGATTATTCTAGCGGGGGCTACCAAGAGACCCAGTACTTC; CDR3 protein: CASSLDYSSGGYQETQYF
V gene: TRBV20-1; D gene: TRBD1; J gene: TRBJ2-5; clone size: few; CDR3 DNA: TGCAGTGCTATCGATCGCGACAGGGGCCACCGAAGACGACAAGAGACCCAGTACTTC; CDR3 protein: CSAIDRDRGHRRRQETQYF
V gene: TRBV3-1; D gene: -; J gene: TRBJ2-2; clone size: few; CDR3 DNA: TGTGCCAGCACCCAGGGGTACACCGGGGAGCTGTTTTTT; CDR3 protein: CASTQGYTGELFF
V gene: TRBV29-1; D gene: -; J gene: TRBJ2-6; clone size: few; CDR3 DNA: TGCAGCGCTGGACTGGTGTTGGGGTCTGGGGCCAACGTCCTGACTTTC; CDR3 protein: CSAGLVLGSGANVLTF
V gene: TRBV6-2/TRBV6-3; D gene: TRBD1; J gene: TRBJ1-2; clone size: -; CDR3 DNA: TGTGCCAGCAGCCTACAGGGGGAACTCTATGGCTACACCTTC; CDR3 protein: CASSLQGELYGYTF
V gene: TRBV28; D gene: -; J gene: TRBJ2-4; clone size: -; CDR3 DNA: TGTGCCAGCAGGGCAGGACTAGCCAAAAACATTCAGTACTTC; CDR3 protein: CASRAGLAKNIQYF
V gene: TRBV28; D gene: TRBD1; J gene: TRBJ2-1; clone size: -; CDR3 DNA: TGTGCCAGCAGCTTCGGGACAGGGGGTAATGAGCAGTTCTTC; CDR3 protein: CASSFGTGGNEQFF
V gene: TRBV4-2; D gene: -; J gene: TRBJ2-1; clone size: -; CDR3 DNA: TGTGCCAGCAGAGGGGTGTCAAGCTCCTACAATGAGCAGTTCTTC; CDR3 protein: CASRGVSSSYNEQFF
V gene: TRBV12-3/TRBV12-4; D gene: -; J gene: TRBJ2-3; clone size: -; CDR3 DNA: TGTGCCAGCACCATGCAGGTCACAGATACGCAGTATTTT; CDR3 protein: CASTMQVTDTQYF
V gene: TRBV10-3; D gene: -; J gene: TRBJ2-2; clone size: -; CDR3 DNA: TGTGCCATCAGTGAACAGGCGAACACCGGGGAGCTGTTTTTT; CDR3 protein: CAISEQANTGELFF
V gene: TRBV27; D gene: -; J gene: TRBJ2-1; clone size: few; CDR3 DNA: TGTGCCAGCAGTATGGTTCACAATGAGCAGTTCTTC; CDR3 protein: CASSMVHNEQFF
V gene: TRBV5-5; D gene: -; J gene: TRBJ2-7; clone size: once; CDR3 DNA: TGTGCCAGCAGCTGGCGGACATATACCTACGAGCAGTACTTC; CDR3 protein: CASSWRTYTYEQYF
V gene: TRBV3-1; D gene: -; J gene: TRBJ2-3; clone size: -; CDR3 DNA: TGTGCCAGCAGCCAAGAGGGGGGCACAGATACGCAGTATTTT; CDR3 protein: CASSQEGGTDTQYF
V gene: TRBV6-2/TRBV6-3; D gene: TRBD2; J gene: TRBJ2-7; clone size: few; CDR3 DNA: TGTGCCAGCAGTTGGCCGGTAGCGGGATTCGAGCAGTACTTC; CDR3 protein: CASSWPVAGFEQYF
V gene: TRBV29-1; D gene: TRBD2; J gene: TRBJ2-1; clone size: few; CDR3 DNA: TGCAGCGTCGCCGGGACTAGCGGGAGGGCGGGCTACAATGAGCAGTTCTTC; CDR3 protein: CSVAGTSGRAGYNEQFF
V gene: TRBV20-1; D gene: TRBD1; J gene: TRBJ1-4; clone size: few; CDR3 DNA: TGCAGTGCTAAAACCGGGACAGGGTGGCATAATGAAAAACTGTTTTTT; CDR3 protein: CSAKTGTGWHNEKLFF
V gene: TRBV7-6; D gene: TRBD2; J gene: TRBJ2-1; clone size: -; CDR3 DNA: TGTGCCAGCAGCTTAGTCCCTAGCGGGAGTCCGGGCAATGAGCAGTTCTTC; CDR3 protein: CASSLVPSGSPGNEQFF
V gene: TRBV27; D gene: TRBD2; J gene: TRBJ2-1; clone size: -; CDR3 DNA: TGTGCCTGTCACTCCGGGACTAACAATGAGCAGTTCTTC; CDR3 protein: CACHSGTNNEQFF
V gene: TRBV4-2; D gene: -; J gene: TRBJ2-2; clone size: -; CDR3 DNA: TGTGCCAGCAGCCAAGGATCCGGGGAGCTGTTTTTT; CDR3 protein: CASSQGSGELFF
V gene: TRBV4-1; D gene: -; J gene: TRBJ2-1; clone size: -; CDR3 DNA: TGCGCCAGCAGCCAAGATCCTGGTTTAGATTACAATGAGCAGTTCTTC; CDR3 protein: CASSQDPGLDYNEQFF
V gene: TRBV2; D gene: -; J gene: TRBJ2-7; clone size: -; CDR3 DNA: TGTGCCAGCGCTAACTACGAGCAGTACTTC; CDR3 protein: CASANYEQYF
V gene: TRBV5-1; D gene: -; J gene: TRBJ2-5; clone size: -; CDR3 DNA: TGCGCCAGCAGCTTTGAGGGGGGATACCAAGAGACCCAGTACTTC; CDR3 protein: CASSFEGGYQETQYF
V gene: TRBV28; D gene: -; J gene: TRBJ2-7; clone size: few; CDR3 DNA: TGTGCCAGCAAAACGGCAGGGGACTACGAGCAGTACTTC; CDR3 protein: CASKTAGDYEQYF
V gene: TRBV3-1; D gene: -; J gene: TRBJ2-3; clone size: many; CDR3 DNA: TGTGCCAGCAGCCAGGGGGACTCCTACACAGATACGCAGTATTTT; CDR3 protein: CASSQGDSYTDTQYF
V gene: TRBV29-1; D gene: -; J gene: TRBJ1-1; clone size: many; CDR3 DNA: TGCAGCGTCCAGGGACGGGAAGCTTTCTTT; CDR3 protein: CSVQGREAFF
V gene: TRBV19; D gene: TRBD2; J gene: TRBJ2-3; clone size: few; CDR3 DNA: TGTGCCAGTAGTTCCGGACTAGCCACAGATACGCAGTATTTT; CDR3 protein: CASSSGLATDTQYF